This TCR beta chain was recorded in a study of blood T cell repertoires in COVID-19. Germline V gene data show CDR1 as MNHNY and CDR2 as SVGAGI (reference sequence). The CDR3 is made up of 14 amino acids. The junction had 6 bases not matched to a gene; V was cut back by 5 bases and J by 2 bases. Generated by immunoSEQ multiplex PCR, the TCRdb table keeps only in-frame clones and is missing some. Among over 65,000 clones listed, 80% to 90% were seen once. The V gene is TRBV6-6, the J gene TRBJ2-7; TRBD1 aligns across 7 bases. The specimen was peripheral blood. This TCR was recovered from a man between 50 and 59 years old with active COVID-19. The CDR3 nucleotides are TGTGCCAGCAGTCCCTCTGGGACAGCCTACGAGCAGTACTTC. This codes for CASSPSGTAYEQYF.